The 26 T cell receptor beta chains reported below all come from one sample, sequenced in a study of memory CD4+ T cells and cytomegalovirus serostatus. The protocol was immunoSEQ multiplex PCR, while the TCRdb copy is restricted to in-frame clones and leaves out a portion. This table has tens of thousands of clones, around 80% appearing once. Single viable CD3+CD4+CD8-CD45RO+ cells were sorted as the memory CD4+ T cells. Material: memory CD4+ T cells from blood. Every receptor here comes from an adult in good health and CMV-seronegative.

The V call is TRBV9, the J call TRBJ2-3; no clear D gene. The V gene's germline CDR1 is SGDLS and CDR2 YYNGEE. V was trimmed by 4 bases and J by 2 bases, leaving 8 bases between them. The CDR3 runs 13 residues. CDR3 amino acids: CASSTLLTDTQYF. CDR3 in DNA: TGTGCCAGCAGCACACTCCTCACAGATACGCAGTATTTT.

This chain connects TRBV30 to TRBJ1-6; 9 nucleotides agree with TRBD1. Germline loops: CDR1 GTSNPN, CDR2 SVGIG (reference sequence). This CDR3 region has 13 residues. V was pared by 3 bases and J by 9 bases, with 3 bases of the junction left unmatched. The CDR3 region has the DNA TGTGCCTGGAGCCGGGACAGGGCTTCACCCCTCCACTTT. Protein product: CAWSRDRASPLHF.

The chain is built from TRBV6-5 and TRBJ1-1; no firm D call. Germline-derived CDR1 and CDR2 are MNHEY and SVGAGI. V was clipped by 10 bases and J by 0 bases, with 12 bases between them. The length of the CDR3 is 13 residues. The CDR3 region has the DNA TGTGCCACCTATGGGGTCTTGAACACTGAAGCTTTCTTT. Its protein is CATYGVLNTEAFF.

The genes are TRBV5-1 and TRBJ1-2; no firm D call. Germline loops: CDR1 SGHRS, CDR2 YFSETQ. Trimming stripped 2 bases from V and 7 bases from J, with 9 bases between. CDR3 size: 12 residues. This chain's CDR3 is CASSFGDFGYTF. The CDR3 nucleotides read TGCGCCAGCAGCTTTGGGGATTTTGGCTACACCTTC.

The V gene is TRBV18, the J gene TRBJ2-5; 10 bases line up with TRBD2. V was pared by 6 bases and J by 2 bases, with 6 bases of the junction left unmatched. Germline CDR1 KGHSH, CDR2 LQKENI. The CDR3 extends over 15 amino acids. The CDR3 nucleotides are TGTGCCAGCTCTAGCGGACTAGCGGTGCAAGAGACCCAGTACTTC. Translation: CASSSGLAVQETQYF. The variable domain in full, with the rest retrieved from reference TRBV18 and TRBJ2-5, is NAGVMQNPRHLVRRRGQEARLRCSPMKGHSHVYWYRQLPEEGLKFMVYLQKENIIDESGMPKERFSAEFPKEGPSILRIQQVVRGDSAAYFCASSSGLAVQETQYFGPGTRLLVL.

The V gene is TRBV28, the J gene TRBJ1-2, with 7 nucleotides matching TRBD1. Germline values: CDR1 MDHEN, CDR2 SYDVKM. This CDR3 spans 12 amino acids. V lost 2 bases, J lost 7 bases, and 1 base stayed unmatched. CDR3 coding DNA: TGTGCCAGCAGTTTACAGGGGGGTGGCTACACCTTC. Translated, it gives CASSLQGGGYTF.

This clone was observed once. This rearrangement joins TRBV7-9 to TRBJ1-2, with D hard to call. This CDR3 has 15 amino acids. V lost 2 bases and J lost 0, with 10 bases in between. Germline V gene sequence: CDR1 SEHNR, CDR2 FQNEAQ (reference sequence). DNA of the CDR3: TGTGCCAGCAGCTTACAGGCGGGAGCTAACTATGGCTACACCTTC. Residues: CASSLQAGANYGYTF.

In this sample, this clone turned up a few times. The genes are TRBV2 and TRBJ2-3, with D maybe TRBD2 (5 bases). The CDR3 is 16 amino acids. Germline V gives CDR1 SNHLY, CDR2 FYNNEI. V gave up 6 bases and J gave up 0 bases, with 16 bases separating them. The CDR3: CASRDLVGASTDTQYF. CDR3 nucleotide sequence: TGTGCCAGCAGAGACCTTGTGGGAGCTAGCACAGATACGCAGTATTTT.

The genes are TRBV7-9 and TRBJ2-3, with D possibly TRBD2 on 5 matching bases. The CDR3 extends over 14 amino acids. CDR1 is SEHNR, CDR2 FQNEAQ, per germline (reference sequence). V was trimmed by 4 bases and J by 4 bases, leaving 12 bases between them. In DNA, the CDR3 is TGTGCCAGCAGCTCTCCCTGGCGGGCAGATACGCAGTATTTT. This sequence encodes CASSSPWRADTQYF.

The CDR3 nucleotides read TGTGCCAGCAGTTCCGGGACAGGCAGCTATGGCTACACCTTC. Residues: CASSSGTGSYGYTF. The chain is built from TRBV6-5 and TRBJ1-2; 8 bases map to TRBD1. With V trimmed by 4 bases and J by 4 bases, 5 bases remained unmatched. CDR1 and CDR2 from the germline V gene are MNHEY and SVGAGI. CDR3 length: 14 residues.

The chain couples TRBV5-4 to TRBJ1-5; 7 bases fit TRBD1. With V trimmed by 0 bases and J by 5 bases, 2 bases remained unmatched. The CDR3 is made up of 14 amino acids. The germline V gene has CDR1 SGHNT and CDR2 YYREEE (reference sequence). CDR3 in DNA: TGTGCCAGCAGCTTGGAAGGGGGCGATCAGCCCCAGCATTTT. It is translated as CASSLEGGDQPQHF. The full variable domain, rest sourced from reference TRBV5-4 and TRBJ1-5, is ETGVTQSPTHLIKTRGQQVTLRCSSQSGHNTVSWYQQALGQGPQFIFQYYREEENGRGNFPPRFSGLQFPNYSSELNVNALELDDSALYLCASSLEGGDQPQHFGDGTRLSIL.

This chain uses TRBV7-2 with TRBJ2-2, with 9 bases lining up with TRBD1. The CDR3 has 17 residues. V lost 3 bases to trimming and J lost 6 bases; unmatched junction nucleotides: 11. Germline assignment: CDR1 SGHTA and CDR2 FQGNSA. This CDR3 reads CASSLVQGALGPGELFF. In DNA, the CDR3 is TGTGCCAGCAGCTTGGTACAGGGGGCTTTGGGGCCCGGGGAGCTGTTTTTT.

This chain connects TRBV5-1 to TRBJ2-3, with D possibly being TRBD1 or TRBD2 (5 bases each). The germline V gene has CDR1 SGHRS and CDR2 YFSETQ. The CDR3 has 14 residues. The germline V and J ends were trimmed by 4 bases and 0 bases, with 9 bases remaining between them. CDR3 DNA sequence: TGCGCCAGCAGCCCTTGGGACAGCACAGATACGCAGTATTTT. Protein sequence: CASSPWDSTDTQYF.

The chain links TRBV6-5 to TRBJ2-7; 11 positions agree with TRBD1. The CDR3 loop spans 14 amino acids. V was pared by 8 bases and J by 6 bases, with 9 bases of the junction left unmatched. The germline gives CDR1 MNHEY, CDR2 SVGAGI. The DNA of the CDR3 is TGTGCCAGCTCCTCCGGGACAGGGGGTGGCGAGCAGTACTTC. Its translation: CASSSGTGGGEQYF.

The V call is TRBV18, the J call TRBJ2-5, with 7 bases aligning to TRBD2. The CDR3 extends over 14 amino acids. J was trimmed by 5 bases and V by 1 base; bases with no gene match: 4. From germline, CDR1 is KGHSH and CDR2 LQKENI. CDR3 nucleotides: TGTGCCAGCTCACCACGGGGGGGTTTCGAGACCCAGTACTTC. Translated: CASSPRGGFETQYF.

The gene calls are TRBV19 and TRBJ2-2; 11 nucleotides match TRBD1. This CDR3 has 21 amino acids. J was trimmed by 1 base and V by 5 bases; bases with no gene match: 18. The V gene's germline CDR1 is LNHDA and CDR2 SQIVND (reference sequence). CDR3 DNA: TGTGCCAGTAGTCCCCGGGGGACAGGGGGACTCTTAGAAGTGAACACCGGGGAGCTGTTTTTT. This gives the protein CASSPRGTGGLLEVNTGELFF.

The rearrangement joins TRBV5-4 to TRBJ1-2; tentatively, D is TRBD1 (5 bases). Germline loops: CDR1 SGHNT, CDR2 YYREEE (reference sequence). The CDR3 loop spans 12 amino acids. V dropped 2 bases and J dropped 4 bases, with 6 bases sitting between them. CDR3 sequence reads: CASSFDSYGYTF. The CDR3 nucleotides are TGTGCCAGCAGCTTCGACAGCTATGGCTACACCTTC.

The chain is built from TRBV7-8 and TRBJ2-1; 8 bases line up with TRBD2. The CDR3 has 15 residues. V lost 5 bases to trimming and J lost 8 bases; unmatched junction nucleotides: 11. The germline V gene has CDR1 SGHVS and CDR2 FQNEAQ. The DNA of the CDR3 is TGTGCCAGCAGCCTCGGGGGGGCCGGTTCCGATGAGCAGTTCTTC. Protein sequence: CASSLGGAGSDEQFF.

The chain has TRBV19 and TRBJ2-1; 11 nucleotides agree with TRBD2. Germline-derived CDR1 and CDR2 are LNHDA and SQIVND (reference sequence). V lost 3 bases to trimming and J lost 0 bases; unmatched junction nucleotides: 1. This CDR3 region has 16 residues. The CDR3 coding sequence is TGTGCCAGTAGTATCGGGACTAGCGGCTCCTACAATGAGCAGTTCTTC. Translation: CASSIGTSGSYNEQFF.

The V and J genes are TRBV28 and TRBJ1-5; D gene uncertain. The ends were cut back, 6 bases at V and 6 bases at J, with 12 bases in the middle. The CDR3 is made up of 13 amino acids. In germline, CDR1 is MDHEN, CDR2 SYDVKM. CDR3 protein: CASRQEQSQPQHF. CDR3 in DNA: TGTGCCAGCAGACAAGAGCAGAGTCAGCCCCAGCATTTT.

The V gene is TRBV18, the J gene TRBJ1-2; 8 nucleotides agree with TRBD1. CDR3 size: 14 residues. The germline CDR1 and CDR2 sequences are KGHSH and LQKENI. V was pared by 0 bases and J by 10 bases, with 7 bases of the junction left unmatched. The CDR3 reads CASSPPAGQGHYTF. For the CDR3, the DNA is TGTGCCAGCTCACCACCGGCCGGACAGGGCCACTACACCTTC.

The CDR3 reads CASSLETGTGEQYF. The CDR3 coding sequence is TGTGCCAGCAGCTTAGAGACAGGGACGGGGGAGCAGTACTTC. The gene calls are TRBV7-2 and TRBJ2-7; TRBD1 matches at 7 bases. The junction had 7 bases not matched to a gene; V was cut back by 1 base and J by 7 bases. This CDR3 contains 14 residues. The germline gives CDR1 SGHTA, CDR2 FQGNSA.

Here the CDR3 DNA reads TGTGCCAGCAGCTTAGTCCCAAGGACTAGCGGCCCTACAGATACGCAGTATTTT. Translated, it gives CASSLVPRTSGPTDTQYF. The chain couples TRBV7-2 to TRBJ2-3, with 10 positions matching TRBD2. In germline, CDR1 is SGHTA, CDR2 FQGNSA. Trimming cost V 1 base and J 3 bases; bases outside gene matches: 10. CDR3 length equals 18 residues.

V gene TRBV18 combines with J gene TRBJ1-5, with D unclear. V was shortened by 3 bases and J by 5 bases, with 8 bases between the two germline ends. The CDR3 runs 13 residues. From germline, CDR1 is KGHSH and CDR2 LQKENI. The chain's CDR3 is CASSPTLDQPQHF. The DNA for the CDR3 is TGTGCCAGCTCACCGACATTGGATCAGCCCCAGCATTTT. The whole variable domain, remainder taken from reference TRBV18 and TRBJ1-5, is NAGVMQNPRHLVRRRGQEARLRCSPMKGHSHVYWYRQLPEEGLKFMVYLQKENIIDESGMPKERFSAEFPKEGPSILRIQQVVRGDSAAYFCASSPTLDQPQHFGDGTRLSIL.

The chain combines TRBV30 with TRBJ1-6; D uncertain. CDR1 is GTSNPN and CDR2 is SVGIG in the germline V gene (reference sequence). Trimming took off 2 bases at V and 6 bases at J, with 8 bases between the two ends. The CDR3 extends over 13 amino acids. CDR3 sequence (DNA): TGTGCCTGGAGTACAGCGAGTAATTCACCCCTCCACTTT. It encodes CAWSTASNSPLHF. Variable domain in full (rest from reference TRBV30 and TRBJ1-6): SQTIHQWPATLVQPVGSPLSLECTVEGTSNPNLYWYRQAAGRGLQLLFYSVGIGQISSEVPQNLSASRPQDRQFILSSKKLLLSDSGFYLCAWSTASNSPLHFGNGTRLTVT.

This chain joins TRBV9 and TRBJ2-3, with D possibly matching TRBD2 (6 bases). The CDR3 has 13 residues. Germline V CDR1 and CDR2: SGDLS, YYNGEE. V dropped 0 bases and J dropped 8 bases, with 10 bases sitting between them. CDR3 residues: CASSVAKEGTQYF. DNA of the CDR3: TGTGCCAGCAGCGTAGCTAAGGAGGGTACGCAGTATTTT.